One and the same sample provided the 10 T cell receptor beta chains below, sequenced in a study of blood T cell repertoires in COVID-19. Measured with immunoSEQ multiplex PCR; TCRdb has only the in-frame clones, and not every one. This table holds 190,000 or so clones, 87% found once. The sequenced sample consisted of PBMCs or T cells enriched from blood (not recorded which). Receptors originate from a man younger than 35 with acute COVID-19.

The chain has TRBV6-6 and TRBJ2-3; no clear D gene. This CDR3 contains 13 residues. The V gene lost 6 bases and the J gene lost 1 base, with 8 bases spanning the gap. Germline-derived CDR1 and CDR2 are MNHNY and SVGAGI (reference sequence). The CDR3 DNA follows: TGTGCCAGCAGACGCGAAGGCACAGATACGCAGTATTTT. It encodes CASRREGTDTQYF.

The V gene is TRBV7-9, the J gene TRBJ1-4; 7 nucleotides line up with TRBD1. The CDR3 totals 14 residues. Per the germline V gene, CDR1 is SEHNR and CDR2 is FQNEAQ (reference sequence). V shed 5 bases and J 4 bases; nucleotides not matched to a gene: 4. Written as DNA, the CDR3 is TGTGCCAGCAGCCAGGGACAGTTTAATGAAAAACTGTTTTTT. It codes for CASSQGQFNEKLFF.

The chain uses TRBV14 and TRBJ2-2, with D tentatively TRBD2 (6 bases). The germline gives CDR1 SGHDN, CDR2 FVKESK. The V gene lost 0 bases and the J gene lost 4 bases, with 15 bases spanning the gap. The CDR3 length is 17 residues. The DNA for the CDR3 is TGTGCCAGCAGCCAAGATTCTTGGAGCGGGTCCACCGGGGAGCTGTTTTTT. Translating it yields CASSQDSWSGSTGELFF.

This clone was seen only once. CDR3 coding DNA: TGTGCCAGCAGTTTGGGACTAAGAAGCGGGGAGCTGTTTTTT. Protein sequence: CASSLGLRSGELFF. This sequence joins TRBV27 and TRBJ2-2; 7 bases are a match to TRBD2. The CDR3 length is 14 residues. Germline V gene data show CDR1 as MNHEY and CDR2 as SMNVEV (reference sequence). V lost 3 bases and J lost 7; bases outside the gene matches: 5.

This sequence joins TRBV24-1 and TRBJ2-2; D is ambiguous. The V and J ends lost 2 bases and 1 base respectively, with 7 bases between them. The CDR3 contains 15 residues. Per the germline V gene, CDR1 is KGHDR and CDR2 is SFDVKD. This chain's CDR3 is CATSDWAGNTGELFF. DNA of the CDR3: TGTGCCACCAGTGATTGGGCAGGGAACACCGGGGAGCTGTTTTTT.

The V and J genes are TRBV11-3 and TRBJ2-5; D is possibly TRBD2 (5 bases). This CDR3 has 14 residues. CDR1 SGHNT and CDR2 YENEEA come from the germline V gene. Trimming shortened V by 4 bases and J by 0 bases, and 9 bases separated the two germline ends. CDR3 bases: TGTGCCAGCAGCTCCCGAGGGTACCAAGAGACCCAGTACTTC. It translates to CASSSRGYQETQYF. The variable domain in full, with the rest retrieved from reference TRBV11-3 and TRBJ2-5, is EAGVVQSPRYKIIEKKQPVAFWCNPISGHNTLYWYLQNLGQGPELLIRYENEEAVDDSQLPKDRFSAERLKGVDSTLKIQPAELGDSAVYLCASSSRGYQETQYFGPGTRLLVL.

The chain employs TRBV7-9 and TRBJ2-7, with 10 bases lining up with TRBD2. Per germline, CDR1 SEHNR and CDR2 FQNEAQ (reference sequence). The CDR3 runs 15 residues. V trimming: 10 bases; J trimming: 3 bases; junction bases outside the gene matches: 12. DNA of the CDR3: TGTGCCACCCGGAAAGCGGGAGGGCCTTTCTACGAGCAGTACTTC. It is translated as CATRKAGGPFYEQYF.

CDR3 bases: TGTGCCAGCAGTGCCATCACAGGGACAGTCTACAATGAGCAGTTCTTC. This encodes CASSAITGTVYNEQFF. V usage is TRBV27 and J usage is TRBJ2-1, with 7 bases aligning to TRBD1. There are 16 residues in the CDR3. In germline, CDR1 is MNHEY, CDR2 SMNVEV (reference sequence). J lost 3 bases, V lost 5 bases, and 10 bases had no gene match.

This chain connects TRBV6-7 to TRBJ2-1; 8 bases agree with TRBD2. TRBV6-7 is given ORF status, its function remaining uncertain. The CDR3 consists of 18 residues. The trim removed 5 bases at V and 6 bases at J, leaving 18 bases unmatched. Written as DNA, the CDR3 is TGTGCCAGCAGTAACCTCCGGAGCGGGAGAAGTTCGGGCAATGAGCAGTTCTTC. This gives the protein CASSNLRSGRSSGNEQFF.

This clone was found a few times. The chain joins TRBV5-4 to TRBJ2-7; TRBD2 matches 12 bases. The CDR3 loop spans 15 amino acids. Germline V gene sequence: CDR1 SGHNT, CDR2 YYREEE (reference sequence). Trimming removed 0 bases from V and 5 bases from J; junction bases left unmatched: 3. The CDR3 coding sequence is TGTGCCAGCAGCTTGGAACTAGCGGGAGGCCACGAGCAGTACTTC. Protein: CASSLELAGGHEQYF.